A single sample is the source of the 2 T cell receptor beta chains below, sequenced in a study of T-cell memory formation after mild COVID-19. A single record per CDR3 protein comes from TCRdb applying MiXCR to the 5' RACE reads. The repertoire holds more than 400,000 distinct CDR3 sequences, with roughly 18% as singletons. The sequencing input was PBMCs or a T cell subset sorted from them (not recorded which). The receptors were sampled from an adult woman who had mild COVID-19 (a few samples of this study predate the infection). Cell type and time point are not known.

This rearrangement joins TRBV7-8 to TRBJ2-1; tentatively, D is TRBD2 (6 bases). Germline values: CDR1 SGHVS, CDR2 FQNEAQ. V lost 6 bases, J lost 3 bases, and 24 bases lay in between. The CDR3 is 18 amino acids. CDR3 coding DNA: TGTGCCAGCAGGCAGGTTTTTAACGGGCGGGACCTCTACAATGAGCAGTTCTTC. It specifies CASRQVFNGRDLYNEQFF. The whole variable domain, filled in from reference TRBV7-8 and TRBJ2-1, reads GAGVSQSPRYKVAKRGQDVALRCDPISGHVSLFWYQQALGQGPEFLTYFQNEAQLDKSGLPSDRFFAERPEGSVSTLKIQRTQQEDSAVYLCASRQVFNGRDLYNEQFFGPGTRLTVL.

This sequence joins TRBV20-1 and TRBJ1-5; weak D call: TRBD1 (5 bases). The CDR3 has 16 residues. Germline lookup yields CDR1 DFQATT and CDR2 SNEGSKA (reference sequence). With 5 bases removed from V and 0 bases from J, the gap between germline ends came to 17 bases. The DNA of the CDR3 is TGCAGTGCTGTCACGGGGGGTATTTATAGCAATCAGCCCCAGCATTTT. This codes for CSAVTGGIYSNQPQHF.